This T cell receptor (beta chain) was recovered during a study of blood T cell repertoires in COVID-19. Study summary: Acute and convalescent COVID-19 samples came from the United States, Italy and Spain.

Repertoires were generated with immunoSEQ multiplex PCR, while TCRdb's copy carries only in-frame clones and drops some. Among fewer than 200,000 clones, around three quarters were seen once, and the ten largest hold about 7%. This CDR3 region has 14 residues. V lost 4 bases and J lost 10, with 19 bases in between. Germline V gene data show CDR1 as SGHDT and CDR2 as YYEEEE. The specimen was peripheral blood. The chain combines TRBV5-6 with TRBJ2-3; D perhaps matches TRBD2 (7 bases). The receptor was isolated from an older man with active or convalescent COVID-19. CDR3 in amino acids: CASSPPGGRGAQYF. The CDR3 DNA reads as TGTGCCAGCAGCCCGCCGGGGGGCCGGGGCGCGCAGTATTTT.